The rows below give T cell receptor beta chains drawn from one sample of a study of blood T cell repertoires in COVID-19. Repertoires were generated with immunoSEQ multiplex PCR, while TCRdb's copy carries only in-frame clones and drops some. The profile shows hundreds of thousands of clones, more than 75% of them singletons. The sample was PBMCs or T cells enriched from blood (not recorded which). These receptors all come from a woman aged 60-70 years in a cohort exposed to, infected with or recovered from COVID-19 (not recorded which). The CDR3 runs from the conserved cysteine through the conserved F or W. Fields, in order: D gene, J gene, clone size, V gene, CDR3 length, CDR3 protein, CDR3 DNA. A D gene is named only where the DNA matches it firmly. Some rows have no size entry. The others give once, few or many, or a class for an expanded clone.

d_gene: TRBD2; j_gene: TRBJ2-5; abundance: -; v_gene: TRBV5-4; len: 17; CDR3aa: CASSAGTSGNIVKTQYF; CDR3nt: TGTGCCAGCAGCGCAGGGACTAGCGGGAATATCGTAAAGACCCAGTACTTC
d_gene: TRBD1; j_gene: TRBJ1-2; abundance: -; v_gene: TRBV9; len: 13; CDR3aa: CASSVDRGDGYTF; CDR3nt: TGTGCCAGCAGCGTAGACAGGGGCGATGGCTACACCTTC
d_gene: -; j_gene: TRBJ1-1; abundance: -; v_gene: TRBV7-6; len: 14; CDR3aa: CASRFSELNTEAFF; CDR3nt: TGTGCCAGCAGATTCAGCGAACTGAACACTGAAGCTTTCTTT
d_gene: -; j_gene: TRBJ2-1; abundance: -; v_gene: TRBV6-5; len: 15; CDR3aa: CASSYSGYSLNEQFF; CDR3nt: TGTGCCAGCAGTTACTCGGGTTACAGTCTAAATGAGCAGTTCTTC
d_gene: -; j_gene: TRBJ1-2; abundance: -; v_gene: TRBV28; len: 14; CDR3aa: CASSFERMTDGYTF; CDR3nt: TGTGCCAGCAGTTTCGAACGCATGACAGATGGCTACACCTTC
d_gene: TRBD1; j_gene: TRBJ2-7; abundance: -; v_gene: TRBV19; len: 13; CDR3aa: CASEGQGAYEQYF; CDR3nt: TGTGCCAGTGAGGGACAGGGAGCCTACGAGCAGTACTTC
d_gene: -; j_gene: TRBJ1-2; abundance: -; v_gene: TRBV29-1; len: 12; CDR3aa: CSVSTANYGYTF; CDR3nt: TGCAGCGTTTCAACAGCTAACTATGGCTACACCTTC
d_gene: TRBD1; j_gene: TRBJ1-2; abundance: -; v_gene: TRBV2; len: 15; CDR3aa: CASSDWDRRSDGYTF; CDR3nt: TGTGCCAGCAGTGATTGGGACAGGCGGTCAGATGGCTACACCTTC
d_gene: TRBD1; j_gene: TRBJ2-5; abundance: -; v_gene: TRBV4-1; len: 16; CDR3aa: CASSQDPGQGRETQYF; CDR3nt: TGCGCCAGCAGCCAAGATCCGGGACAGGGAAGAGAGACCCAGTACTTC
d_gene: TRBD2; j_gene: TRBJ2-4; abundance: -; v_gene: TRBV7-2; len: 17; CDR3aa: CASSSGLAGGAKNIQYF; CDR3nt: TGTGCCAGCAGCTCCGGACTAGCGGGAGGAGCCAAAAACATTCAGTACTTC
d_gene: -; j_gene: TRBJ1-2; abundance: -; v_gene: TRBV24-1; len: 13; CDR3aa: CATSEPAGGGYTF; CDR3nt: TGTGCCACCAGTGAACCCGCCGGAGGGGGCTACACCTTC
d_gene: TRBD1; j_gene: TRBJ2-7; abundance: once; v_gene: TRBV28; len: 13; CDR3aa: CASRGTGIYEQYF; CDR3nt: TGTGCCAGCCGCGGGACAGGCATCTACGAGCAGTACTTC
d_gene: -; j_gene: TRBJ1-1; abundance: -; v_gene: TRBV23-1; len: 11; CDR3aa: CASSHISEAFF; CDR3nt: TGCGCCAGCAGTCATATAAGCGAAGCTTTCTTT
d_gene: TRBD2; j_gene: TRBJ2-1; abundance: -; v_gene: TRBV6-6; len: 15; CDR3aa: CASSSGRGSYNEQFF; CDR3nt: TGTGCCAGCAGTAGCGGGAGGGGGTCCTACAATGAGCAGTTCTTC
d_gene: -; j_gene: TRBJ2-1; abundance: -; v_gene: TRBV24-1; len: 14; CDR3aa: CATSEARLEHEQFF; CDR3nt: TGTGCCACCAGTGAAGCCCGACTAGAACATGAGCAGTTCTTC
d_gene: TRBD2; j_gene: TRBJ2-5; abundance: -; v_gene: TRBV4-2; len: 15; CDR3aa: CASSRHSGEQETQYF; CDR3nt: TGTGCCAGCAGCCGACATAGCGGGGAGCAAGAGACCCAGTACTTC
d_gene: -; j_gene: TRBJ2-5; abundance: -; v_gene: TRBV6-1; len: 13; CDR3aa: CASSSRRQETQYF; CDR3nt: TGTGCCAGCAGTTCTCGGAGACAAGAGACCCAGTACTTC
d_gene: -; j_gene: TRBJ1-1; abundance: -; v_gene: TRBV10-1; len: 13; CDR3aa: CASSDRGNTEAFF; CDR3nt: TGCGCCAGCAGTGATCGGGGGAACACTGAAGCTTTCTTT
d_gene: TRBD2; j_gene: TRBJ2-1; abundance: -; v_gene: TRBV3-1/TRBV3-2; len: 16; CDR3aa: CASSQGYLAGVNEQFF; CDR3nt: TGTGCCAGCAGCCAAGGATATCTAGCGGGCGTCAATGAGCAGTTCTTC
d_gene: TRBD2; j_gene: TRBJ2-3; abundance: -; v_gene: TRBV11-2; len: 16; CDR3aa: CASSLGLAGSTDTQYF; CDR3nt: TGTGCCAGCAGCTTAGGGCTAGCGGGGAGCACAGATACGCAGTATTTT
d_gene: TRBD2; j_gene: TRBJ2-1; abundance: -; v_gene: TRBV27; len: 15; CDR3aa: CASSTGLANDNEQFF; CDR3nt: TGTGCCAGCAGTACCGGACTAGCGAACGACAATGAGCAGTTCTTC
d_gene: -; j_gene: TRBJ1-4; abundance: -; v_gene: TRBV11-2; len: 14; CDR3aa: CASSLQGGNEKLFF; CDR3nt: TGTGCCAGCAGCTTGCAGGGAGGTAATGAAAAACTGTTTTTT
d_gene: -; j_gene: TRBJ2-1; abundance: once; v_gene: TRBV11-2; len: 16; CDR3aa: CASSFERGSSYNEQFF; CDR3nt: TGTGCCAGCAGCTTCGAGCGCGGAAGCTCCTACAATGAGCAGTTCTTC
d_gene: -; j_gene: TRBJ2-5; abundance: -; v_gene: TRBV5-1; len: 16; CDR3aa: CASSLVGGGLQETQYF; CDR3nt: TGCGCCAGCAGCTTGGTTGGCGGGGGCCTTCAAGAGACCCAGTACTTC